These 6 T cell receptor beta chains were sequenced from one sample in a study of T cells in narcolepsy. The repertoire was sequenced with immunoSEQ multiplex PCR; TCRdb's copy has only in-frame clones and lacks some. Of tens of thousands of clones detected, 70% to 80% appear once; the ten largest clones hold around 3.3%. The sequenced sample was CD45RA- memory CD4+ T cells from PBMCs. The receptor source for this set is a human donor with narcolepsy.

The V and J genes are TRBV4-2 and TRBJ2-2, with 7 bases fitting TRBD1. The CDR3 has 15 amino acids. V lost 4 bases, J lost 1 base, and 3 bases stayed unmatched. Germline V gene lookup returns CDR1 LGHNA and CDR2 YNFKEQ. The CDR3 loop is CASSRGTENTGELFF. The CDR3, as DNA: TGTGCCAGCAGCCGAGGGACAGAGAACACCGGGGAGCTGTTTTTT.

The chain couples TRBV6-1 to TRBJ1-2; TRBD1 matches 12 bases. Trimming cost V 6 bases and J 6 bases; bases outside gene matches: 5. Germline V gene sequence: CDR1 MNHNS, CDR2 SASEGT. The CDR3 is 14 amino acids. The CDR3: CASSAGTGGDGYTF. CDR3 DNA: TGTGCCAGCAGCGCCGGGACAGGGGGCGATGGCTACACCTTC.

The chain has TRBV4-1 and TRBJ1-5; D might be TRBD1 (5 bases). The CDR3 sequence is 16 residues long. The V end was cut by 1 base, the J end by 2 bases, with 12 bases between. Germline values: CDR1 MGHRA, CDR2 YSYEKL. CDR3 residues: CASSQVAGIGNQPQHF. The DNA of the CDR3 is TGCGCCAGCAGCCAAGTTGCAGGGATAGGCAATCAGCCCCAGCATTTT.

The V and J genes are TRBV5-5 and TRBJ1-1; weak D call: TRBD1 (6 bases). This CDR3 is built from 13 residues. Trimming left V 4 bases short and J 1 base short, with 8 bases between. Germline lookup yields CDR1 SGHKS and CDR2 YYEKEE (reference sequence). CDR3 DNA: TGTGCCAGCAGCCAGACAGGGAACACTGAAGCTTTCTTT. Translation: CASSQTGNTEAFF.

This sequence joins TRBV6-5 and TRBJ2-1, with 8 bases identical to TRBD2. CDR3 length equals 15 residues. The ends lost 6 bases at V and 4 bases at J; junction bases unmatched: 8. Per the germline V gene, CDR1 is MNHEY and CDR2 is SVGAGI. CDR3 coding DNA: TGTGCCAGCAGCCCCCGGGAGGGGTCGTACAATGAGCAGTTCTTC. Its protein product is CASSPREGSYNEQFF.

V and J are TRBV10-1 and TRBJ1-3, with D maybe TRBD1 (6 bases). The CDR3 sequence is 15 residues long. Trimming left V 4 bases short and J 0 bases short, with 10 bases between. Germline loops: CDR1 WNHNN, CDR2 SYGVQD (reference sequence). The CDR3 region has the DNA TGCGCCAGCAGTGGTGGGGACAACTCTGGAAACACCATATATTTT. Translation gives CASSGGDNSGNTIYF.